This TCR beta chain was sequenced in a study of cytomegalovirus exposure and HLA in healthy donors. Findings of the study overall: In a later analysis, donors in an Asian-associated ancestry cluster reportedly had fewer N-insertions in productive TCRs than the cohort mean. Several of the most significant clusters were apparently associated with common viral pathogens in a later analysis.

A note on this clone: Its antigen is still unknown.

This PCR relied on a set of 60 Vbeta primers and 13 Jbeta primers. Generated by immunoSEQ multiplex PCR, the TCRdb table keeps only in-frame clones and is missing some. Among about 160,000 clones listed, roughly four fifths were seen once. Trimming pared 2 bases from V and 8 bases from J, leaving 12 bases between. The CDR3 has 14 amino acids. Germline assignment: CDR1 MNHNS and CDR2 SASEGT. The clonotype was recovered from a woman younger than 30 in good health and CMV-seronegative. Specimen: PBMCs. This chain connects TRBV6-1 to TRBJ1-4; possible D gene TRBD1, 6 bases. The CDR3 nucleotides read TGTGCCAGCAGTGAAATGGGGGGGCACGAAAAACTGTTTTTT. This gives the protein CASSEMGGHEKLFF.